This T cell receptor beta chain was retrieved from a study of CXCR4 blockade with PD-1 therapy in pancreatic cancer. Clones were read by immunoSEQ multiplex PCR, and TCRdb kept only the in-frame ones, dropping some. The sample comprises about 8,900 clones, under 60% of which are singletons, and roughly 7.3% rests with the top ten. The receptor's source is a human donor with pancreatic ductal adenocarcinoma. The sequenced sample was tumor tissue.

This chain's CDR3 is CATSRVAGGPYEQYF. CDR3 bases: TGTGCCACCAGCAGAGTAGCGGGAGGGCCTTACGAGCAGTACTTC. V and J are TRBV15 and TRBJ2-7; 11 bases map to TRBD2. Germline CDR1 LNHNV, CDR2 YYDKDF (reference sequence). Germline trimming cut 1 base from V and 4 bases from J; bases unmatched to any gene: 3. This CDR3 has 15 amino acids. The full variable domain, with the rest looked up from reference TRBV15 and TRBJ2-7, is DAMVIQNPRYQVTQFGKPVTLSCSQTLNHNVMYWYQQKSSQAPKLLFHYYDKDFNNEADTPDNFQSRRPNTSFCFLDIRSPGLGDTAMYLCATSRVAGGPYEQYFGPGTRLTVT.